This T cell receptor beta chain is from a study of T cell responses to AZD1222 COVID-19 vaccine. Regarding the study as a whole: Dominant at 160-218 and 743-854, vaccine-associated CD4 TCRs also spanned spike. Spike-specific TCR breadth and depth both grew after two AZD1222 doses.

Trimming took 6 bases from V and 10 from J, leaving 3 bases between them. Germline V CDR1 and CDR2: SGHRS, YFSETQ. CDR3 length: 8 residues. About this clone: What it binds is not known.

Generated by immunoSEQ multiplex PCR, the TCRdb table keeps only in-frame clones and is missing some. Of over 120,000 clones in the sample, about 91% are singletons; the top ten hold 3% to 4.5%. The rearrangement joins TRBV5-1 to TRBJ2-3; D not resolved. The sequence came from an adult who received the AZD1222 COVID-19 vaccine. Sample: peripheral blood, taken 28 days after the second AZD1222 dose. DNA for the CDR3: TGCGCCAGCACTTCGCAGTATTTT. Amino acids: CASTSQYF.